Following are 11 T cell receptor beta chains from one sample sequenced in a study of blood T cell repertoires in COVID-19. Sequencing used immunoSEQ multiplex PCR; TCRdb keeps in-frame clones, though not all of them. The sample contains over 150,000 clones, 84% of which appear only once. The source material was peripheral blood. The receptors derive from a human donor in a cohort sampled during active COVID-19.

V gene TRBV7-2 combines with J gene TRBJ1-6, with D hard to call. The CDR3 is made up of 13 amino acids. V lost 1 base and J lost 7, with 5 bases in between. CDR1 and CDR2 from the germline V gene are SGHTA and FQGNSA. The CDR3 coding sequence is TGTGCCAGCAGCTTAGACAGAAATTCACCCCTCCACTTT. Translated: CASSLDRNSPLHF.

J is TRBJ2-5 and V is TRBV27, with 9 nucleotides matching TRBD2. Germline CDR1 MNHEY, CDR2 SMNVEV (reference sequence). CDR3 length: 14 residues. With V trimmed by 5 bases and J by 5 bases, 6 bases remained unmatched. CDR3 in amino acids: CASSMGLAAETQYF. Here the CDR3 DNA reads TGTGCCAGCAGTATGGGACTAGCTGCCGAGACCCAGTACTTC.

This rearrangement joins TRBV5-1 to TRBJ2-7, with D tentatively TRBD1 (5 bases). Germline CDR1 SGHRS, CDR2 YFSETQ. Trimming removed 0 bases from V and 4 bases from J, with 8 bases in between. The CDR3 loop spans 13 amino acids. Written as DNA, the CDR3 is TGCGCCAGCAGCTTGGGGACACAATACGAGCAGTACTTC. Its translation is CASSLGTQYEQYF.

V and J are TRBV6-6 and TRBJ2-5, with 8 bases lining up with TRBD2. Losses at the gene ends were 7 bases for V and 6 bases for J; bases not matched to a gene: 7. The germline gives CDR1 MNHNY, CDR2 SVGAGI (reference sequence). This CDR3 is 13 amino acids long. CDR3 in DNA: TGTGCCAGCACTTCCGGACTAGCCCAGACCCAGTACTTC. It specifies CASTSGLAQTQYF.

The chain uses TRBV28 and TRBJ2-1; D is unclear. V was trimmed by 3 bases and J by 6 bases, leaving 12 bases between them. The length of the CDR3 is 14 residues. Germline V gives CDR1 MDHEN, CDR2 SYDVKM. Here the CDR3 DNA reads TGTGCCAGCAGTTTTCGGGTTTCCATCAATGAGCAGTTCTTC. It translates to CASSFRVSINEQFF.

J is TRBJ2-5 and V is TRBV18; weak D call: TRBD1 (5 bases). This CDR3 region has 15 residues. Trimming left V 0 bases short and J 5 bases short, with 13 bases between. The V gene's germline CDR1 is KGHSH and CDR2 LQKENI. The CDR3 DNA sequence: TGTGCCAGCTCACCACCGTCCGCAGGGCAGGAGACCCAGTACTTC. Residues: CASSPPSAGQETQYF. The whole variable domain, remainder taken from reference TRBV18 and TRBJ2-5, is NAGVMQNPRHLVRRRGQEARLRCSPMKGHSHVYWYRQLPEEGLKFMVYLQKENIIDESGMPKERFSAEFPKEGPSILRIQQVVRGDSAAYFCASSPPSAGQETQYFGPGTRLLVL.

The V gene is TRBV27, the J gene TRBJ2-7, with 8 bases fitting TRBD2. The CDR3 is 15 residues long. After removal of 2 bases from V and 3 bases from J, the junction contained 6 bases not matched to a gene. CDR1 is MNHEY and CDR2 is SMNVEV in the germline V gene (reference sequence). CDR3 amino acids: CASSLVGTSLYEQYF. The CDR3, as DNA: TGTGCCAGCAGTTTAGTTGGGACTAGTCTCTACGAGCAGTACTTC.

The chain carries TRBV5-4 and TRBJ2-7; TRBD2 matches at 8 bases. The CDR3 length is 15 residues. V was pared by 1 base and J by 2 bases, with 5 bases of the junction left unmatched. Germline CDR1 is SGHNT and CDR2 is YYREEE (reference sequence). The CDR3 reads CASSLSGGRPYEQYF. CDR3 bases: TGTGCCAGCAGCTTGTCTGGCGGGAGGCCCTACGAGCAGTACTTC.

The chain carries TRBV28 and TRBJ2-1; unclear D gene. The CDR3 has 14 residues. Germline V gives CDR1 MDHEN, CDR2 SYDVKM. V lost 6 bases to trimming and J lost 6 bases, with 15 bases between them. CDR3 sequence: CASRAFDQRNEQFF. CDR3 nucleotide sequence: TGTGCCAGCAGGGCCTTCGACCAGCGCAATGAGCAGTTCTTC.

The rearrangement links TRBV24-1 to TRBJ1-5, with D unclear. V was pared by 3 bases and J by 2 bases, with 16 bases between. This CDR3 comprises 17 residues. The germline V gene encodes CDR1 KGHDR and CDR2 SFDVKD. CDR3 sequence: CATSDPRTAGGNQPQHF. The CDR3, as DNA: TGTGCCACCAGTGATCCGAGGACCGCCGGGGGCAATCAGCCCCAGCATTTT.

The genes are TRBV11-2 and TRBJ2-7; D perhaps matches TRBD2 (5 bases). The germline CDR1 and CDR2 sequences are SGHAT and FQNNGV. The CDR3 loop spans 15 amino acids. V gave up 1 base and J gave up 2 bases, with 12 bases separating them. The CDR3 DNA is TGTGCCAGCAGCTTAGGCCGGGGTGAGACCTACGAGCAGTACTTC. It codes for CASSLGRGETYEQYF.